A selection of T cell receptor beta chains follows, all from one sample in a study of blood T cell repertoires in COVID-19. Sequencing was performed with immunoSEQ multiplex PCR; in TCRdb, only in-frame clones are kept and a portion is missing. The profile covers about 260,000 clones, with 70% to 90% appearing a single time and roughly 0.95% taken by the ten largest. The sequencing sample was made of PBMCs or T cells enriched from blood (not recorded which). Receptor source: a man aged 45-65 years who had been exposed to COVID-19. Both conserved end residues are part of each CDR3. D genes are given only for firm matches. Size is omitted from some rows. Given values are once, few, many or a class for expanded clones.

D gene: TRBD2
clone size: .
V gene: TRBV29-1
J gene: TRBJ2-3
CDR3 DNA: TGCAGCGTTTCGACTAGCGGGACTAGCACAGATACGCAGTATTTT
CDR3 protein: CSVSTSGTSTDTQYF

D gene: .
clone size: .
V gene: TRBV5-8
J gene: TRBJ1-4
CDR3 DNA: TGTGCCAGCAAGACTACAGTGACCTTTGCAACTAATGAAAAACTGTTTTTT
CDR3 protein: CASKTTVTFATNEKLFF

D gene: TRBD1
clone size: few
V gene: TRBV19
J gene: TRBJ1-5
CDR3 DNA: TGTGCCAGTAGTACTCTACAGGGGACGCAGCCCCAGCATTTT
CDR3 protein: CASSTLQGTQPQHF

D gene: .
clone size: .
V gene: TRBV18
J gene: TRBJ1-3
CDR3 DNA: TGTGCCAGCTCCCGATTGGGACTCCCGAACACCATATATTTT
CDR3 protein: CASSRLGLPNTIYF

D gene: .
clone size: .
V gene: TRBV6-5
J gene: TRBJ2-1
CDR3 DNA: TGTGCCAGCAGTTACTCGCACAGGGTCCATGAGCAGTTCTTC
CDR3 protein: CASSYSHRVHEQFF

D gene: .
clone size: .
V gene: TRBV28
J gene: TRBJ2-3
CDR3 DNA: TGTGCCAGCAGTTTAGAATGGGTCAGACTAACCTTCACAGATACGCAGTATTTT
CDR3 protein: CASSLEWVRLTFTDTQYF

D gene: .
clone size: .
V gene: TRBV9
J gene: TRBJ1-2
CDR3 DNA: TGTGCCAGCAGCCCCGCCACAGAGAGCTATGGCTACACCTTC
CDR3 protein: CASSPATESYGYTF

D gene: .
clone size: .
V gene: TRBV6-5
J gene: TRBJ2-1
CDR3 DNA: TGTGCCAGCAGCCCCGGAGGTCCTCGGCTCTTC
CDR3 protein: CASSPGGPRLF

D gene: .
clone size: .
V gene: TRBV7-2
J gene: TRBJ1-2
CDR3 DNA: TGTGCCAGCAGCTTTAGAGAGACGGGCTATGGCTACACCTTC
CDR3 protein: CASSFRETGYGYTF

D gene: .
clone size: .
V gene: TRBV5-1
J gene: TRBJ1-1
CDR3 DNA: TGCGCCAGCAGCCGAGCGTCAAACATGAACACTGAAGCTTTCTTT
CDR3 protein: CASSRASNMNTEAFF

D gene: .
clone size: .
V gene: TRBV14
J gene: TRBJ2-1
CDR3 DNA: TGTGCCAGCAGCCAAGGGAGCTCCTACAATGAGCAGTTCTTC
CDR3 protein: CASSQGSSYNEQFF

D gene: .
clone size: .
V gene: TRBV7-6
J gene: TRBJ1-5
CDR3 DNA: TGTGCCAGCAGCCCAAGCAGCGTGCACAATCAGCCCCAGCATTTT
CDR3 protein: CASSPSSVHNQPQHF

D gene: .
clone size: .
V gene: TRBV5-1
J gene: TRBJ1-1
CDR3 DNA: TGCGCCAGCAGCCTGTACAGCTCGAACACTGAAGCTTTCTTT
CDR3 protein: CASSLYSSNTEAFF

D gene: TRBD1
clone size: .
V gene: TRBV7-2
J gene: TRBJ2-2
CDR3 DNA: TGTGCCAGCAGCTCCCGGACAGGGGAGAACACCGGGGAGCTGTTTTTT
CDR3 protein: CASSSRTGENTGELFF

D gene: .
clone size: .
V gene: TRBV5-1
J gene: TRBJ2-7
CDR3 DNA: TGCGCCAGCAGCCTCCAGGACAGTCGTTACGAGCAGTACTTC
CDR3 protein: CASSLQDSRYEQYF

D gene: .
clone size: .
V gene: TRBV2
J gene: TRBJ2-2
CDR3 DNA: TGTGCCAGCACTGAGCAGGGCGCTCCCGGGGAGCTGTTTTTT
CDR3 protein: CASTEQGAPGELFF

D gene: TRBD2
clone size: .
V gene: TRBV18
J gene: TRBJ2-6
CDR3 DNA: TGTGCCAGCTCACCACTAGTTCTAGCGGGAGTTCGCTCTGGGGCCAACGTCCTGACTTTC
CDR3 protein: CASSPLVLAGVRSGANVLTF